This passage covers 17 T cell receptor beta chains from one sample sequenced in a study of T cell responses to AZD1222 COVID-19 vaccine. Produced via immunoSEQ multiplex PCR; TCRdb's table is partial and in-frame only. The table lists approximately 64,000 clones, 75% to 95% of them singletons. The sequences come from peripheral blood, collected 28 days after the second dose of the MenACWY control vaccine. Receptors originate from an adult who received the MenACWY meningococcal vaccine as a control.

V is TRBV12-5 and J is TRBJ1-5; unclear D gene. The CDR3 runs to 15 residues. Looked up from germline, CDR1 is LGHNT and CDR2 is FRNRAP. Trimming took off 4 bases at V and 0 bases at J, with 10 bases between the two ends. CDR3 loop: CASGSMGGSNQPQHF. The CDR3 DNA is TGTGCTAGTGGTTCCATGGGAGGTAGCAATCAGCCCCAGCATTTT.

The V and J genes are TRBV10-3 and TRBJ1-1, with 7 bases fitting TRBD1. The CDR3 consists of 13 residues. With V trimmed by 4 bases and J by 10 bases, 9 bases remained unmatched. CDR1 and CDR2 (germline): ENHRY, SYGVKD. This CDR3 is CAISVGGLEGAFF. CDR3 bases: TGTGCCATCAGTGTAGGGGGCCTTGAGGGAGCTTTCTTT.

For the CDR3, the DNA is TGTGCCAGCAGCTCAGAGGGGGGCGGCGGGGAAAAACTGTTTTTT. Residues: CASSSEGGGGEKLFF. The V call is TRBV7-9, the J call TRBJ1-4; a weak D match, TRBD1 (6 bases). The V end lost 4 bases, the J end lost 8 bases, and 17 bases lay between the germline ends. There are 15 residues in the CDR3. Germline CDR1 reads SEHNR; CDR2 reads FQNEAQ (reference sequence).

The chain employs TRBV5-4 and TRBJ1-3, with D maybe TRBD1 (6 bases). This CDR3 has 15 amino acids. V was shortened by 4 bases and J by 1 base, with 12 bases between the two germline ends. In germline, CDR1 is SGHNT, CDR2 YYREEE (reference sequence). Here the CDR3 reads CASSPSDRSGNTIYF. CDR3 sequence (DNA): TGTGCCAGCAGCCCCTCGGACAGATCTGGAAACACCATATATTTT.

V usage is TRBV11-2 and J usage is TRBJ2-3, with D uncertain. This CDR3 comprises 13 residues. Germline V gene sequence: CDR1 SGHAT, CDR2 FQNNGV. The V end was cut by 3 bases, the J end by 4 bases, with 8 bases between. CDR3 amino acids: CASSLAPPDTQYF. Here the CDR3 DNA reads TGTGCCAGCAGCTTGGCACCTCCAGATACGCAGTATTTT.

This clone was seen more than once but under ten times. V usage is TRBV11-2 and J usage is TRBJ1-5; TRBD1 might be the D (5 bases). The germline gives CDR1 SGHAT, CDR2 FQNNGV. The CDR3 has 14 residues. The ends were cut back, 3 bases at V and 8 bases at J, with 14 bases in the middle. The chain's CDR3 is CASSLGPSWEPQHF. Here the CDR3 DNA reads TGTGCCAGCAGCTTGGGGCCCTCCTGGGAGCCCCAGCATTTT. The full variable domain, in which reference TRBV11-2 and TRBJ1-5 provide the parts outside the CDR3, is EAGVAQSPRYKIIEKRQSVAFWCNPISGHATLYWYQQILGQGPKLLIQFQNNGVVDDSQLPKDRFSAERLKGVDSTLKIQPAKLEDSAVYLCASSLGPSWEPQHFGDGTRLSIL.

This rearrangement joins TRBV15 to TRBJ1-5, with D hard to call. The germline CDR1 and CDR2 sequences are LNHNV and YYDKDF (reference sequence). V was trimmed by 4 bases and J by 0 bases, leaving 4 bases between them. CDR3 length equals 13 residues. The CDR3 region is CATSTDSNQPQHF. The CDR3 DNA sequence: TGTGCCACCAGCACCGATAGCAATCAGCCCCAGCATTTT.

The chain has TRBV5-1 and TRBJ1-3, with 10 positions matching TRBD1. CDR3 length equals 16 residues. The germline CDR1 and CDR2 sequences are SGHRS and YFSETQ. With V trimmed by 4 bases and J by 4 bases, 8 bases remained unmatched. The CDR3 region is CASSPAGQGSGNTIYF. The CDR3 coding sequence is TGCGCCAGCAGCCCCGCGGGACAGGGGTCAGGAAACACCATATATTTT.

The chain carries TRBV2 and TRBJ2-7, with 9 bases that match TRBD1. Germline loops: CDR1 SNHLY, CDR2 FYNNEI. J gave up 3 bases and V 11 bases, and 11 bases lay outside the gene matches. The CDR3 length is 14 residues. CDR3 residues: CAGTTGQGVYEQYF. The CDR3 coding sequence is TGTGCCGGAACAACGGGACAGGGCGTCTACGAGCAGTACTTC. Looking up the rest from reference TRBV2 and TRBJ2-7 gives the full variable domain: EPEVTQTPSHQVTQMGQEVILRCVPISNHLYFYWYRQILGQKVEFLVSFYNNEISEKSEIFDDQFSVERPDGSNFTLKIRSTKLEDSAMYFCAGTTGQGVYEQYFGPGTRLTVT.

The rearrangement joins TRBV24-1 to TRBJ2-7; no reliable D call. CDR1 and CDR2 (germline): KGHDR, SFDVKD. The CDR3 totals 14 residues. Trimming took off 3 bases at V and 4 bases at J, with 12 bases between the two ends. CDR3: CATSDNDLTYEQYF. CDR3 sequence (DNA): TGTGCCACCAGTGATAACGACTTGACGTACGAGCAGTACTTC.

This chain joins TRBV23-1 and TRBJ1-5, with 7 bases aligning to TRBD1. TRBV23-1 is an ORF for which the function is uncertain. V was clipped by 7 bases and J by 1 base; unmatched bases: 19. The CDR3 has 19 residues. This CDR3 reads CASTQGGGTTEESNQPQHF. The CDR3 DNA follows: TGCGCCAGCACCCAGGGGGGGGGTACTACCGAGGAGAGCAATCAGCCCCAGCATTTT.

The chain is built from TRBV19 and TRBJ1-4; D not certain. This CDR3 has 15 residues. CDR1 LNHDA and CDR2 SQIVND come from the germline V gene (reference sequence). Trimming cost V 4 bases and J 0 bases, with 9 bases left between them. The CDR3 DNA follows: TGTGCCAGTAGTAGGACGACCGCAACTAATGAAAAACTGTTTTTT. It codes for CASSRTTATNEKLFF.

This clone was seen only once. The DNA is left out, because the CDR3 cannot be placed on it with certainty; the CDR3 is given as TCRdb lists it. V and J are TRBV3-1 (or the pseudogene TRBV3-2) and TRBJ1-2. The CDR3 spans 11 amino acids, including both terminal residues. From germline, CDR1 is LGHDT and CDR2 YNNKEL (reference sequence). CDR3 residues: CASSTSGGYTF.

This sequence joins TRBV5-4 and TRBJ2-5; TRBD1 matches at 9 bases. In germline, CDR1 is SGHNT, CDR2 YYREEE (reference sequence). The CDR3 has 14 residues. J was trimmed by 1 base and V by 2 bases; bases with no gene match: 0. The CDR3 DNA reads as TGTGCCAGCAGCTTACAGGGGGCCCAAGAGACCCAGTACTTC. The encoded protein is CASSLQGAQETQYF.

This sequence joins TRBV6-5 and TRBJ2-3; tentative D call: TRBD1 (6 bases). Germline V gene sequence: CDR1 MNHEY, CDR2 SVGAGI. The CDR3 has 14 residues. V lost 6 bases and J 0 bases, leaving 10 bases between the germline ends. The CDR3 DNA is TGTGCCAGCAGAAAGACAGGTAGCACAGATACGCAGTATTTT. Its protein product is CASRKTGSTDTQYF.

V is TRBV4-3 and J is TRBJ2-1; TRBD2 aligns across 9 bases. The V and J ends lost 4 bases and 5 bases, in that order; junction bases with no gene match: 6. The CDR3 has 15 amino acids. Germline lookup yields CDR1 LGHNA and CDR2 YSLEER. The CDR3 loop reads CASSPGLADDNEQFF. In DNA form, the CDR3 reads TGCGCCAGCAGCCCGGGACTAGCAGACGACAATGAGCAGTTCTTC.

The chain links TRBV29-1 to TRBJ2-5; no clear D gene. Germline CDR1 SQVTM, CDR2 ANQGSEA. Between the trimmed V and J ends, which lost 6 bases and 1 base, there was a span of 9 bases. This CDR3 is built from 12 residues. The DNA of the CDR3 is TGCAGCGTAGTGACACTCCAAGAGACCCAGTACTTC. Amino acid sequence: CSVVTLQETQYF.